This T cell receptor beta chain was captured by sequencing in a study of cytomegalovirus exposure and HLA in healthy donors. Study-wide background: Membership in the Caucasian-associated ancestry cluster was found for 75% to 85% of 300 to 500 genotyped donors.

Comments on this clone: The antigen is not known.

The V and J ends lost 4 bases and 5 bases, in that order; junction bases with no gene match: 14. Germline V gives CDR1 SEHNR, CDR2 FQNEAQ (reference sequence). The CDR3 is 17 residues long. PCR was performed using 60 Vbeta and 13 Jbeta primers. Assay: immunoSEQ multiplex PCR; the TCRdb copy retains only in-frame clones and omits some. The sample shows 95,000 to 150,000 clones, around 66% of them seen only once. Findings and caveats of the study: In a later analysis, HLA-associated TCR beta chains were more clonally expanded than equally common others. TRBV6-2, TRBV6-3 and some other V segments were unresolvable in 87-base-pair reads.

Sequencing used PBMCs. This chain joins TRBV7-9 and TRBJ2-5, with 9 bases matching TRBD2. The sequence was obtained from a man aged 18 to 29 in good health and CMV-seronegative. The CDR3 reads CASSSPARSGRRETQYF. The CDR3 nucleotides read TGTGCCAGCAGCTCACCTGCCCGAAGCGGGAGGCGGGAGACCCAGTACTTC.